This T cell receptor beta chain was profiled in a study of post-analysis software for immune sequencing data. On the study more broadly: Relapsing-remitting, secondary progressive and progressive-relapsing courses of multiple sclerosis were included.

Unique molecular identifiers were present in the TCR beta cDNA libraries. The T cell input of roughly 0.95 to 10 million gave around 450,000 cDNA molecules. Each CDR3 protein is one row after TCRdb ran MiXCR on the PCR reads. The sample contains roughly 700,000 distinct CDR3 sequences, around 27% of which appear only once. Germline CDR1 MGHRA, CDR2 YSYEKL. The V gene lost 4 bases and the J gene lost 2 bases, with 17 bases spanning the gap. CDR3 length equals 16 residues. In its sample, this clonotype was seen a few times. Its matching antigen is unknown. Study observations and caveats: Patients showed TRBV5-6, TRBV5-1 and TRBV20-1 among roughly 5 TRBV segments more frequent than in controls. Comparison with controls showed significantly lower normalized Chao1 diversity in multiple sclerosis patients.

The sample taken for sequencing was blood. This TCR came from a girl aged 5-17 years with multiple sclerosis. The gene calls are TRBV4-1 and TRBJ2-5, with D unclear. CDR3 in DNA: TGCGCCAGCAGCCCCCCAATGTCGGCTGCTCAAGAGACCCAGTACTTC. Its translation is CASSPPMSAAQETQYF.